The 5 T cell receptor beta chains given below trace back to one sample, sequenced in a study of T-cell reconstitution after alpha-beta-depleted transplantation in children. The authors prepared the TCRbeta library with unique molecular identifiers. One entry per CDR3 protein results from TCRdb running MiXCR on the PCR reads. Of under 750,000 distinct CDR3 sequences listed, more than 20% are singletons. Sequenced here: PBMCs, mostly from graft donor cells, sampled 360 days after TCRalphabeta/CD19-depleted stem cell transplant. The source is a boy under two years old who had a stem cell transplant for acute myeloid leukemia, so the T cells may come from the graft donor.

This clonotype was counted a few times. This chain uses TRBV20-1 with TRBJ1-1; maybe TRBD1 (6 bases). CDR1 and CDR2 from the germline V gene are DFQATT and SNEGSKA (reference sequence). V lost 6 bases to trimming and J lost 3 bases, with 14 bases between them. The CDR3 has 13 amino acids. CDR3 in DNA: TGCAGTGCCACGGACAGTAGGGACACTGAAGCTTTCTTT. Protein: CSATDSRDTEAFF.

The chain combines TRBV12-3 or TRBV12-4 with TRBJ2-2, with 9 bases aligning to TRBD2. J gave up 11 bases and V 3 bases, and 7 bases lay outside the gene matches. CDR3 size: 14 residues. CDR3 residues: CASSFLAGPLELFF. The CDR3 region has the DNA TGTGCCAGCAGTTTCCTAGCGGGACCTTTAGAGCTGTTTTTT.

This clonotype was seen at least ten times. The genes are TRBV14 and TRBJ2-1, with D unresolved. The CDR3 length is 13 residues. The V end lost 0 bases, the J end lost 6 bases, and 6 bases lay between the germline ends. CDR1 and CDR2 (germline): SGHDN, FVKESK. In DNA form, the CDR3 reads TGTGCCAGCAGCCAAGATATAGGCAATGAGCAGTTCTTC. It yields the protein CASSQDIGNEQFF.

This clonotype has just a few counts. The chain couples TRBV5-1 to TRBJ2-1; D is possibly TRBD1 (6 bases). Germline CDR1 reads SGHRS; CDR2 reads YFSETQ. The CDR3 has 15 residues. Trimming stripped 0 bases from V and 7 bases from J, with 14 bases between. The CDR3 DNA is TGCGCCAGCAGCTTGGCCGGGGCAGGGGCAAATGAGCAGTTCTTC. It translates to CASSLAGAGANEQFF.

The table lists this clonotype with many counts. The V and J genes are TRBV7-2 and TRBJ2-1; 8 bases are a match to TRBD2. The CDR3 has 13 residues. The V and J ends lost 8 bases and 10 bases, in that order; junction bases with no gene match: 10. The germline CDR1 and CDR2 sequences are SGHTA and FQGNSA. The CDR3: CASRGGPMSEQFF. The CDR3 DNA is TGTGCCAGCCGGGGGGGCCCGATGAGCGAGCAGTTCTTC. Variable domain in full (rest from reference TRBV7-2 and TRBJ2-1): GAGVSQSPSNKVTEKGKDVELRCDPISGHTALYWYRQSLGQGLEFLIYFQGNSAPDKSGLPSDRFSAERTGGSVSTLTIQRTQQEDSAVYLCASRGGPMSEQFFGPGTRLTVL.